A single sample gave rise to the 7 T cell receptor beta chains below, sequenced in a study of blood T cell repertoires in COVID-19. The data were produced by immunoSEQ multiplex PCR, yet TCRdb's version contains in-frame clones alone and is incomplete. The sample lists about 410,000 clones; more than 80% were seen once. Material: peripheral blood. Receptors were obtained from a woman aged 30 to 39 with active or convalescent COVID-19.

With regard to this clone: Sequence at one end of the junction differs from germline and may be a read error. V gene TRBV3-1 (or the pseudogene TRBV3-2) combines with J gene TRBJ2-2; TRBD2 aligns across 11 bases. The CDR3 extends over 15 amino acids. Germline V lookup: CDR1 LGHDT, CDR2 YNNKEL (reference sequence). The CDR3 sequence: CVSSQLAGDTGELFF. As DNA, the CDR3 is TGTGTCAGCAGCCAACTAGCGGGAGACACCGGGGAGCTGTTTTTT.

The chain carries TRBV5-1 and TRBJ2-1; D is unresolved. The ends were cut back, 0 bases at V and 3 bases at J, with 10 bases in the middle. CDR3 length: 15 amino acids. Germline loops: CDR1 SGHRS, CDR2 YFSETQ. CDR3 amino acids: CASSLDGAIYNEQFF. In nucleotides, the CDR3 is TGCGCCAGCAGCTTGGATGGAGCTATCTACAATGAGCAGTTCTTC.

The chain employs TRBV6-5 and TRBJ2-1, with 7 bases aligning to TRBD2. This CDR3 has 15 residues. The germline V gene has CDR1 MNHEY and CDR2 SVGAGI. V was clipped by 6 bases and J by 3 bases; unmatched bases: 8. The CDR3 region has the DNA TGTGCCAGCAGGGGGGGGTCGGGGGACTACAATGAGCAGTTCTTC. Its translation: CASRGGSGDYNEQFF.

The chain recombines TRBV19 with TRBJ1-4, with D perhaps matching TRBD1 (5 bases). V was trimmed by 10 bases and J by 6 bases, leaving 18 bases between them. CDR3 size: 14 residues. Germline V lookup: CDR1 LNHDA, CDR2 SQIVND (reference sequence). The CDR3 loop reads CATERGGADEKLFF. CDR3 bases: TGTGCCACCGAGCGGGGCGGGGCGGATGAAAAACTGTTTTTT.

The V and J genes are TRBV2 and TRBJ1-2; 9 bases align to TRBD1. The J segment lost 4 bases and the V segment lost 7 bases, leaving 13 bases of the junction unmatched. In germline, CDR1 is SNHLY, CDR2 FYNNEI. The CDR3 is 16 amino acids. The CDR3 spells CASTELGTGTSYGYTF. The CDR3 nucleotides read TGTGCCAGCACCGAATTGGGGACAGGGACATCCTATGGCTACACCTTC. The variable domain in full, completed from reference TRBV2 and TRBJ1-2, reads EPEVTQTPSHQVTQMGQEVILRCVPISNHLYFYWYRQILGQKVEFLVSFYNNEISEKSEIFDDQFSVERPDGSNFTLKIRSTKLEDSAMYFCASTELGTGTSYGYTFGSGTRLTVV.

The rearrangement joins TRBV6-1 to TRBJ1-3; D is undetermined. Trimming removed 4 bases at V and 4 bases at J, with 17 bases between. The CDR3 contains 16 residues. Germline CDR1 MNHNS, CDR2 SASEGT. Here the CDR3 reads CASSVTAFLRGNTIYF. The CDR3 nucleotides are TGTGCCAGCAGTGTGACTGCCTTTTTACGAGGAAACACCATATATTTT.

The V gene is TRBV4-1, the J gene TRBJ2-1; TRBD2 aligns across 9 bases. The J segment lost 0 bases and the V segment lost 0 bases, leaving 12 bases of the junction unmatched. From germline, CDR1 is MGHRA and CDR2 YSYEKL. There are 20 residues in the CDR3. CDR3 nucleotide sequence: TGCGCCAGCAGCCAAGATATGAATAGCGGGGGTTCAAGCTCCTACAATGAGCAGTTCTTC. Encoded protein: CASSQDMNSGGSSSYNEQFF.